Each of the 22 T cell receptor beta chains below was sequenced from the same sample in a study of CD49a tissue-resident CD8 T cells in human skin (dated by TCRdb to 2017 to 2019). The library was generated by the immunoSEQ multiplex PCR assay. In its TCRdb copy, this immuneACCESS table keeps in-frame sequences only and misses some clones. Where compared with another copy, unresolved V genes explain less than half of these, and the others have no known cause. The sample table contains over a thousand clones; only one count was recorded for approximately 70% of them. Of the sample, around a third is held by the ten largest clones. Specimen: CLA- CD8+ effector memory T cells sorted from blood. The receptors were sampled from a human donor in good health.

The gene calls are TRBV4-2 and TRBJ1-4, with 9 bases lining up with TRBD1. CDR3 length: 16 residues. CDR1 is LGHNA and CDR2 is YNFKEQ in the germline V gene. J was trimmed by 5 bases and V by 0 bases; bases with no gene match: 4. The CDR3 loop is CASSQDIGTGNEKLFF. CDR3 sequence (DNA): TGTGCCAGCAGCCAAGATATAGGGACAGGGAATGAAAAACTGTTTTTT.

This clone was counted a few times. The chain is built from TRBV19 and TRBJ2-3; D may be TRBD2 (5 bases). Deletions cut 6 bases from V and 0 bases from J, with 13 bases between. This CDR3 is 15 amino acids long. From germline, CDR1 is LNHDA and CDR2 SQIVND (reference sequence). CDR3 coding DNA: TGTGCCAGTAGGCAAGGACTTGCTAGCACAGATACGCAGTATTTT. This sequence encodes CASRQGLASTDTQYF.

This clone has just a few counts. This chain uses TRBV11-2 with TRBJ2-1; 9 nucleotides align to TRBD2. The V segment lost 2 bases and the J segment 4 bases; nucleotides outside the gene matches: 6. This CDR3 is 16 amino acids long. The germline gives CDR1 SGHAT, CDR2 FQNNGV. The CDR3 protein is CASSLFAGGAYNEQFF. CDR3 DNA: TGTGCCAGCAGCTTATTTGCGGGAGGGGCTTACAATGAGCAGTTCTTC.

This clone was picked up a small number of times. The chain carries TRBV6-4 and TRBJ2-3; D might be TRBD2 (5 bases). Trimming took off 2 bases at V and 4 bases at J, with 7 bases between the two ends. Germline CDR1 MRHNA, CDR2 SNTAGT. This CDR3 region has 13 residues. Here the CDR3 DNA reads TGTGCCAGCAGTGACGGGAGCGCAGATACGCAGTATTTT. It translates to CASSDGSADTQYF.

V usage is TRBV6-1 and J usage is TRBJ1-1; tentative D call: TRBD1 (5 bases). In germline, CDR1 is MNHNS, CDR2 SASEGT. The length of the CDR3 is 17 residues. V lost 0 bases and J 3 bases, leaving 17 bases between the germline ends. CDR3 in DNA: TGTGCCAGCAGTGAAGCCCCTTCTTTAGGGGAGGACACTGAAGCTTTCTTT. Translation: CASSEAPSLGEDTEAFF.

The rearrangement links TRBV6-4 to TRBJ2-3; 9 nucleotides align to TRBD1. The V gene's germline CDR1 is MRHNA and CDR2 SNTAGT. J was trimmed by 3 bases and V by 2 bases; bases with no gene match: 3. The CDR3 has 15 amino acids. The CDR3 bases are TGTGCCAGCAGTGACGCGACAGGGGGAACAGATACGCAGTATTTT. Translating gives CASSDATGGTDTQYF.

The chain recombines TRBV6-6 with TRBJ2-1, with no clear D. The CDR3 spans 14 residues. Trimming stripped 5 bases from V and 9 bases from J, with 17 bases between. Germline V gene data show CDR1 as MNHNY and CDR2 as SVGAGI (reference sequence). The CDR3 loop is CASSRDSESGEQFF. The CDR3 DNA reads TGTGCCAGCAGTCGAGACTCCGAGAGTGGTGAGCAGTTCTTC.

This sequence joins TRBV6-1 and TRBJ2-1; 9 positions match TRBD2. Trimming at V came to 8 bases and at J to 1 base, leaving 3 bases not matched to a gene. Germline CDR1 and CDR2: MNHNS and SASEGT. The CDR3 contains 14 residues. The CDR3 region is CASPSGDSYNEQFF. The DNA of the CDR3 is TGTGCCAGCCCTAGCGGGGATTCCTACAATGAGCAGTTCTTC.

CDR3 DNA sequence: TGTGCCACCAGGGCTAGCGGGAGTACCGAGCAGTACTTC. This sequence encodes CATRASGSTEQYF. The chain employs TRBV7-6 and TRBJ2-7; TRBD2 agrees at 10 bases. With 10 bases clipped from V and 6 bases from J, the junction kept 9 bases outside the gene matches. The CDR3 loop spans 13 amino acids. Germline CDR1 is SGHVS and CDR2 is FNYEAQ.

The rearrangement joins TRBV5-1 to TRBJ1-1; tentative D call: TRBD1 (6 bases). This CDR3 is 13 amino acids long. V was pared by 0 bases and J by 8 bases, with 11 bases between. The V gene's germline CDR1 is SGHRS and CDR2 YFSETQ. CDR3 region: CASSLAGHLEAFF. In DNA form, the CDR3 reads TGCGCCAGCAGCTTGGCGGGACACCTGGAAGCTTTCTTT.

In its sample, this clone was seen a few times. V is TRBV6-1 and J is TRBJ1-2, with 11 bases aligning to TRBD1. This CDR3 contains 14 residues. V was clipped by 0 bases and J by 7 bases; unmatched bases: 1. Germline V gene data show CDR1 as MNHNS and CDR2 as SASEGT. CDR3 sequence reads: CASSEAGTGGGYTF. The CDR3 DNA is TGTGCCAGCAGTGAAGCGGGGACAGGGGGTGGCTACACCTTC.

Only one count was recorded for this clone. J is TRBJ1-2 and V is TRBV27; TRBD1 matches 10 bases. This CDR3 region has 14 residues. Germline V gene sequence: CDR1 MNHEY, CDR2 SMNVEV (reference sequence). V lost 5 bases, J lost 6 bases, and 6 bases stayed unmatched. The CDR3 loop reads CASSEMGQGNGYTF. The CDR3 DNA reads as TGTGCCAGCAGTGAAATGGGACAGGGGAATGGCTACACCTTC.

The chain joins TRBV7-2 to TRBJ1-3, with D uncertain. There are 15 residues in the CDR3. Trimming took 1 base from V and 1 from J, leaving 8 bases between them. Germline CDR1 and CDR2: SGHTA and FQGNSA. CDR3 in DNA: TGTGCCAGCAGCTTAGACAGAAATTCTGGAAACACCATATATTTT. Its protein product is CASSLDRNSGNTIYF.

The chain combines TRBV6-1 with TRBJ2-1; D call uncertain. V gave up 0 bases and J gave up 2 bases, with 11 bases separating them. The CDR3 is 16 amino acids. CDR1 MNHNS and CDR2 SASEGT come from the germline V gene. The CDR3 sequence is CASSEALSEAYNEQFF. CDR3 sequence (DNA): TGTGCCAGCAGTGAAGCGCTTTCTGAGGCCTACAATGAGCAGTTCTTC.

This clone was recorded once. V is TRBV7-9 and J is TRBJ2-7, with unresolved D. Per the germline V gene, CDR1 is SEHNR and CDR2 is FQNEAQ (reference sequence). This CDR3 is built from 15 residues. V lost 1 base, J lost 2 bases, and 12 bases lay in between. CDR3 amino acids: CASSLEFDNPYEQYF. The CDR3 DNA follows: TGTGCCAGCAGCTTAGAATTCGACAACCCCTACGAGCAGTACTTC.

This sequence joins TRBV28 and TRBJ2-7; D perhaps matches TRBD1 (6 bases). V was cut by 6 bases and J by 4 bases, with 22 bases left in between. This CDR3 has 16 amino acids. The germline V gene has CDR1 MDHEN and CDR2 SYDVKM. This chain's CDR3 is CASSATKDRARYEQYF. As DNA, the CDR3 is TGTGCCAGCAGCGCGACCAAGGACAGAGCGAGATACGAGCAGTACTTC.

The V call is TRBV6-4, the J call TRBJ2-1, with TRBD1 identical over 11 bases. The CDR3 runs 16 residues. Germline CDR1 and CDR2: MRHNA and SNTAGT. The V and J ends lost 3 bases and 9 bases, in that order; junction bases with no gene match: 10. CDR3 residues: CASSDPRDRGTGEQFF. CDR3 sequence (DNA): TGTGCCAGCAGTGATCCCCGGGACAGGGGGACTGGTGAGCAGTTCTTC.

The chain has TRBV19 and TRBJ2-3, with 10 bases fitting TRBD2. This CDR3 is 15 amino acids long. V was pared by 8 bases and J by 2 bases, with 7 bases of the junction left unmatched. CDR1 LNHDA and CDR2 SQIVND come from the germline V gene (reference sequence). CDR3 sequence (DNA): TGTGCCAGTGCAGAAGGACTAGCGGCCACAGATACGCAGTATTTT. Translation gives CASAEGLAATDTQYF.

This chain connects TRBV10-1 to TRBJ2-1, with 9 bases aligning to TRBD2. The CDR3 has 14 amino acids. Trimming cost V 5 bases and J 8 bases; bases outside gene matches: 7. The V gene's germline CDR1 is WNHNN and CDR2 SYGVQD (reference sequence). In DNA, the CDR3 is TGCGCCAGCAGTAGGACTAGCGAAGGCGATGAGCAGTTCTTC. It codes for CASSRTSEGDEQFF.

This clone was picked up one time. The chain joins TRBV7-7 to TRBJ2-6; D not resolved. CDR1 is SSHAT and CDR2 is FNYEAQ in the germline V gene (reference sequence). The CDR3 is made up of 18 amino acids. V dropped 5 bases and J dropped 5 bases, with 22 bases sitting between them. The CDR3 bases are TGTGCCAGCAGCAGAAGTACAGTGCCACAAAGTCGGGCCAACGTCCTGACTTTC. The encoded protein is CASSRSTVPQSRANVLTF. Drawing the rest from reference TRBV7-7 and TRBJ2-6, the complete variable domain is GAGVSQSPRYKVTKRGQDVTLRCDPISSHATLYWYQQALGQGPEFLTYFNYEAQPDKSGLPSDRFSAERPEGSISTLTIQRTEQRDSAMYRCASSRSTVPQSRANVLTFGAGSRLTVL.

This clone came up a few times. CDR3 amino acids: CASSELRQGYNSPLHF. The CDR3 coding sequence is TGTGCCAGCAGTGAACTCCGACAGGGGTACAATTCACCCCTCCACTTT. The chain recombines TRBV25-1 with TRBJ1-6; TRBD1 matches at 8 bases. Germline values: CDR1 MGHDK, CDR2 SYGVNS. The CDR3 totals 16 residues. V was clipped by 2 bases and J by 7 bases; unmatched bases: 7.

The V gene is TRBV6-4, the J gene TRBJ2-1, with 11 positions matching TRBD1. V was clipped by 0 bases and J by 8 bases; unmatched bases: 3. In germline, CDR1 is MRHNA, CDR2 SNTAGT. There are 15 residues in the CDR3. The CDR3, as DNA: TGTGCCAGCAGTGACTCCGGGGACAGGGGGGATGAGCAGTTCTTC. This sequence encodes CASSDSGDRGDEQFF.